The 12 T cell receptor beta chains listed next were all sequenced from one sample in a study of early T cells in non-severe SARS-CoV-2 infection. In TCRdb, the 5' RACE reads were re-called with MiXCR into one record per CDR3 protein. The table has about 94,000 distinct CDR3 sequences, less than 15% seen once. The sequencing sample was made of whole blood. These receptors originate from an adult who was a healthcare worker with PCR-confirmed SARS-CoV-2 infection or an uninfected control (not recorded which).

This clonotype has at least ten counts. This rearrangement joins TRBV6-5 to TRBJ1-6; 7 bases map to TRBD1. Germline V gene data show CDR1 as MNHEY and CDR2 as SVGAGI. This CDR3 is 16 amino acids long. After removal of 2 bases from V and 4 bases from J, the junction contained 5 bases not matched to a gene. The CDR3 spells CASSYGQGGYNSPLHF. The DNA of the CDR3 is TGTGCCAGCAGTTACGGCCAGGGGGGGTATAATTCACCCCTCCACTTT.

This clonotype turned up a few times. The chain links TRBV6-5 to TRBJ2-4; D not resolved. Germline V CDR1 and CDR2: MNHEY, SVGAGI. Between the trimmed V and J ends, which lost 2 bases and 8 bases, there was a span of 4 bases. There are 11 residues in the CDR3. The CDR3 region has the DNA TGTGCCAGCAGTTACATGGACATTCAGTACTTC. Its translation is CASSYMDIQYF.

This clonotype was seen a few times. The chain joins TRBV2 to TRBJ2-3; no definite D call. Germline CDR1 reads SNHLY; CDR2 reads FYNNEI. The length of the CDR3 is 11 residues. The V end lost 5 bases, the J end lost 10 bases, and 10 bases lay between the germline ends. CDR3 coding DNA: TGTGCCAGCAGTCCGACCCTTGCGCAGTATTTT. This encodes CASSPTLAQYF.

The V call is TRBV20-1, the J call TRBJ1-6; 7 nucleotides line up with TRBD1. V lost 1 base, J lost 7 bases, and 7 bases stayed unmatched. Germline V gives CDR1 DFQATT, CDR2 SNEGSKA (reference sequence). The CDR3 has 15 amino acids. The CDR3: CSARVGQKGNSPLHF. CDR3 DNA sequence: TGCAGTGCTAGAGTGGGACAGAAGGGCAATTCACCCCTCCACTTT.

This clonotype was observed many times. This chain joins TRBV29-1 and TRBJ2-3, with D tentatively TRBD2 (7 bases). The V gene lost 4 bases and the J gene lost 2 bases, with 19 bases spanning the gap. There are 16 residues in the CDR3. Germline loops: CDR1 SQVTM, CDR2 ANQGSEA. CDR3 loop: CSVVSRGGAYTDTQYF. The CDR3, as DNA: TGCAGCGTTGTATCTCGTGGGGGGGCCTACACAGATACGCAGTATTTT.

The rearrangement joins TRBV18 to TRBJ2-5; 13 nucleotides align to TRBD2. V shed 1 base, J shed 5 bases, and the junction held 7 bases outside the gene matches. CDR3 length: 17 residues. CDR1 is KGHSH and CDR2 is LQKENI in the germline V gene. This CDR3 is CASSPRTSGGSLETQYF. The CDR3 region has the DNA TGTGCCAGCTCACCACGGACTAGCGGGGGTAGTTTGGAGACCCAGTACTTC.

About this clonotype itself: An end of the junction differs from the germline gene, which may be a read error. The chain carries TRBV28 and TRBJ1-5, with 9 bases fitting TRBD1. This CDR3 region has 15 residues. Germline assignment: CDR1 MDHEN and CDR2 SYDVKM. CDR3: CVSSPGTGTGQPQHF. In nucleotides, the CDR3 is TGTGTCAGCAGTCCCGGGACAGGGACCGGTCAGCCCCAGCATTTT. Combining the CDR3 with reference TRBV28 and TRBJ1-5 gives the whole variable domain DVKVTQSSRYLVKRTGEKVFLECVQDMDHENMFWYRQDPGLGLRLIYFSYDVKMKEKGDIPEGYSVSREKKERFSLILESASTNQTSMYLCVSSPGTGTGQPQHFGDGTRLSIL.

In this sample, this clonotype turned up many times. The rearrangement uses TRBV4-2 and TRBJ1-1; D possibly corresponds to TRBD1 (5 bases). Per the germline V gene, CDR1 is LGHNA and CDR2 is YNFKEQ. Deletions cut 0 bases from V and 2 bases from J, with 13 bases between. The CDR3 is 16 residues long. CDR3 sequence reads: CASSQEEQAYNTEAFF. The CDR3 DNA reads as TGTGCCAGCAGCCAAGAGGAACAGGCCTATAACACTGAAGCTTTCTTT.

This clonotype showed up just a few times. This chain connects TRBV14 to TRBJ2-7; no clear D gene. The CDR3 has 14 amino acids. Trimming left V 1 base short and J 2 bases short, with 9 bases between. From germline, CDR1 is SGHDN and CDR2 FVKESK. The CDR3 loop reads CASSQGSAAYEQYF. The CDR3 nucleotides read TGTGCCAGCAGCCAAGGATCGGCCGCCTACGAGCAGTACTTC.

At least ten counts were recorded for this clonotype. This chain links TRBV20-1 with TRBJ1-1; D perhaps matches TRBD1 (5 bases). Trimming shortened V by 0 bases and J by 4 bases, and 27 bases separated the two germline ends. Germline loops: CDR1 DFQATT, CDR2 SNEGSKA (reference sequence). The CDR3 totals 19 residues. The CDR3 DNA is TGCAGTGCTAGAGATCTCCAAGTGGGGCCTGGGGGTGTCGGCACTGAAGCTTTCTTT. Translating it yields CSARDLQVGPGGVGTEAFF.

The V gene is TRBV5-1, the J gene TRBJ2-2; D call uncertain. V lost 0 bases to trimming and J lost 1 base, with 7 bases between them. Germline values: CDR1 SGHRS, CDR2 YFSETQ. This CDR3 region has 15 residues. The CDR3 bases are TGCGCCAGCAGCTTGGGATCCCAGAACACCGGGGAGCTGTTTTTT. This sequence encodes CASSLGSQNTGELFF.

This clonotype was seen only a few times. This chain connects TRBV6-5 to TRBJ1-6; a possible D gene is TRBD1 (5 bases). The V end lost 0 bases, the J end lost 8 bases, and 17 bases lay between the germline ends. From germline, CDR1 is MNHEY and CDR2 SVGAGI. The CDR3 sequence is 17 residues long. The CDR3 is CASSYSSPILGDSPLHF. The CDR3 DNA is TGTGCCAGCAGTTACTCGTCTCCAATCCTAGGGGATTCACCCCTCCACTTT.